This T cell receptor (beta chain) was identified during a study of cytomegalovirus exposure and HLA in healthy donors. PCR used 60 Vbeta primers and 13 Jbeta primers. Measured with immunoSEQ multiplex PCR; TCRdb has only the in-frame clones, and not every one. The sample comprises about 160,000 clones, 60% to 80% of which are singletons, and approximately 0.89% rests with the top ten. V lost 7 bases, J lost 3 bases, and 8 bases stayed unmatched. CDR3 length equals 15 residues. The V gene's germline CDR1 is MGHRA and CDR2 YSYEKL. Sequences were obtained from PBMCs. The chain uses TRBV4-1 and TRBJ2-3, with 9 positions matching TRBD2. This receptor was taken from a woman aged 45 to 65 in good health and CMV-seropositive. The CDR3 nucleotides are TGCGCCAGCATAGGGCGGGAGGGCCTGACAGATACGCAGTATTTT. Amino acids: CASIGREGLTDTQYF.